This passage covers 30 T cell receptor beta chains from one sample sequenced in a study of T cell responses to AZD1222 COVID-19 vaccine. Profiling relied on immunoSEQ multiplex PCR, and the TCRdb table lists in-frame clones only, not all of them. In the table there are about 120,000 clones, about 87% of which are singletons. This specimen consisted of peripheral blood, obtained on day 0 of AZD1222 vaccination. Every receptor here comes from an adult in good health.

This chain links TRBV5-1 with TRBJ2-1; D unresolved. The V and J ends lost 0 bases and 9 bases respectively, with 4 bases between them. CDR1 SGHRS and CDR2 YFSETQ come from the germline V gene. CDR3 size: 11 residues. The CDR3, as DNA: TGCGCCAGCAGCTTGGTAGGTGAGCAGTTCTTC. Its translation is CASSLVGEQFF. The full variable domain, with the rest looked up from reference TRBV5-1 and TRBJ2-1, is KAGVTQTPRYLIKTRGQQVTLSCSPISGHRSVSWYQQTPGQGLQFLFEYFSETQRNKGNFPGRFSGRQFSNSRSEMNVSTLELGDSALYLCASSLVGEQFFGPGTRLTVL.

This clone was detected a few times. One end of the junction fails to match germline, which may point to a read error. V gene TRBV2 combines with J gene TRBJ1-4, with unresolved D. The CDR3 spans 13 residues. CDR1 is SNHLY, CDR2 FYNNEI, per germline. The CDR3 nucleotides are TGTGCCAGCTTTGGATCAACTGATGAAAAACTGTTTTTT. Translating gives CASFGSTDEKLFF.

V gene TRBV28 combines with J gene TRBJ1-5, with D perhaps TRBD1 (5 bases). CDR3 length: 15 amino acids. CDR1 is MDHEN and CDR2 is SYDVKM in the germline V gene. The germline V and J ends were trimmed by 1 base and 6 bases, with 13 bases remaining between them. The CDR3 coding sequence is TGTGCCAGCAGTTTATCGGGGGGGAGGGCTCAGCCCCAGCATTTT. Protein product: CASSLSGGRAQPQHF.

This clone was counted a single time. The CDR3 nucleotides are TGTGCCAGCAGCGTGACAGGGGGGCCTGGAAACACCATATATTTT. This codes for CASSVTGGPGNTIYF. The chain combines TRBV7-3 with TRBJ1-3, with 9 bases aligning to TRBD1. The V and J ends lost 5 bases and 2 bases, in that order; junction bases with no gene match: 4. The germline V gene has CDR1 SGHTA and CDR2 FQGTGA. The CDR3 consists of 15 residues.

This chain uses TRBV27 with TRBJ2-7, with unresolved D. The germline V and J ends were trimmed by 4 bases and 6 bases, with 13 bases remaining between them. The CDR3 consists of 13 residues. The germline CDR1 and CDR2 sequences are MNHEY and SMNVEV (reference sequence). The chain's CDR3 is CASSYGYYGEQYF. Written as DNA, the CDR3 is TGTGCCAGCAGTTACGGATACTACGGCGAGCAGTACTTC.

The J gene is TRBJ2-1, the V gene TRBV5-4, with a tentative D call TRBD1 (5 bases). CDR1 SGHNT and CDR2 YYREEE come from the germline V gene (reference sequence). The CDR3 has 14 residues. The V end was cut by 0 bases, the J end by 4 bases, with 8 bases between. The CDR3 protein is CASSLAGSYNEQFF. The CDR3 bases are TGTGCCAGCAGCTTGGCAGGGTCGTACAATGAGCAGTTCTTC.

The genes are TRBV5-1 and TRBJ2-7; no clear D. Germline V gives CDR1 SGHRS, CDR2 YFSETQ. V was cut by 4 bases and J by 0 bases, with 11 bases left in between. This CDR3 has 14 amino acids. The CDR3 loop reads CASSPRQASYEQYF. CDR3 in DNA: TGCGCCAGCAGCCCCAGACAAGCCTCCTACGAGCAGTACTTC.

The chain employs TRBV2 and TRBJ2-5, with 11 bases matching TRBD2. The J segment lost 2 bases and the V segment lost 5 bases, leaving 4 bases of the junction unmatched. Germline V lookup: CDR1 SNHLY, CDR2 FYNNEI. This CDR3 has 15 amino acids. CDR3 DNA: TGTGCCAGCAGTTTAGCGGGAGGGGTACAAGAGACCCAGTACTTC. Its protein is CASSLAGGVQETQYF.

The chain uses TRBV11-2 and TRBJ1-1; no clear D. CDR1 SGHAT and CDR2 FQNNGV come from the germline V gene. There are 15 residues in the CDR3. V was pared by 2 bases and J by 0 bases, with 10 bases between. CDR3 bases: TGTGCCAGCAGCTTATCTGTCGGTATGAACACTGAAGCTTTCTTT. It specifies CASSLSVGMNTEAFF.

The chain has TRBV14 and TRBJ1-6; 8 bases match TRBD1. Germline V CDR1 and CDR2: SGHDN, FVKESK. V lost 0 bases to trimming and J lost 10 bases; unmatched junction nucleotides: 11. The CDR3 runs to 17 residues. The CDR3 coding sequence is TGTGCCAGCAGCCAAGATCTGGGACAGGTTTCTGGGTCACCCCTCCACTTT. Translation gives CASSQDLGQVSGSPLHF.

The chain uses TRBV4-1 and TRBJ1-6; D not certain. CDR1 is MGHRA, CDR2 YSYEKL, per germline. CDR3 size: 13 residues. Trimming shortened V by 3 bases and J by 10 bases, and 10 bases separated the two germline ends. For the CDR3, the DNA is TGCGCCAGCAGCCACAACCAAAGGTCACCCCTCCACTTT. Its translation is CASSHNQRSPLHF.

CDR3 amino acids: CASSYMAGEAEQYF. The CDR3 DNA is TGTGCCAGCAGTTACATGGCGGGGGAAGCGGAGCAGTACTTC. This rearrangement joins TRBV6-5 to TRBJ2-7, with TRBD2 matching 7 bases. Germline-derived CDR1 and CDR2 are MNHEY and SVGAGI. The CDR3 runs 14 residues. V shed 2 bases, J shed 7 bases, and the junction held 8 bases outside the gene matches.

The chain combines TRBV5-1 with TRBJ2-2; 13 nucleotides align to TRBD2. The CDR3 is 17 residues long. V lost 4 bases and J lost 5; bases outside the gene matches: 8. The V gene's germline CDR1 is SGHRS and CDR2 YFSETQ. The CDR3 protein is CASSARTSGGATGELFF. CDR3 bases: TGCGCCAGCAGCGCTAGGACTAGCGGGGGAGCTACCGGGGAGCTGTTTTTT.

The chain carries TRBV9 and TRBJ2-1; the D is unclear. Germline V gene sequence: CDR1 SGDLS, CDR2 YYNGEE. The CDR3 extends over 15 amino acids. The ends were cut back, 0 bases at V and 3 bases at J, with 10 bases in the middle. CDR3: CASSVEASVYNEQFF. The CDR3 DNA follows: TGTGCCAGCAGCGTAGAGGCTTCGGTCTACAATGAGCAGTTCTTC.

The chain is built from TRBV6-5 and TRBJ1-1; D gene uncertain. The CDR3 has 13 amino acids. Per the germline V gene, CDR1 is MNHEY and CDR2 is SVGAGI. V was pared by 5 bases and J by 3 bases, with 10 bases between. The DNA for the CDR3 is TGTGCCAGCAGTAGTCACCTGCACACTGAAGCTTTCTTT. This encodes CASSSHLHTEAFF.

This clone was seen just once. This sequence joins TRBV5-6 and TRBJ2-1; 8 bases map to TRBD1. The CDR3 runs to 15 residues. Looked up from germline, CDR1 is SGHDT and CDR2 is YYEEEE. The V gene end was trimmed by 0 bases and the J gene end by 6 bases; junction bases not matched to a gene: 5. The CDR3 DNA reads TGTGCCAGCAGCTTGGGTTGGACAGGGAGCAATGAGCAGTTCTTC. It yields the protein CASSLGWTGSNEQFF.

The gene calls are TRBV28 and TRBJ2-7, with 7 bases that match TRBD2. V gave up 1 base and J gave up 2 bases; unmatched junction bases: 2. The germline gives CDR1 MDHEN, CDR2 SYDVKM. The CDR3 spans 14 residues. CDR3 amino acids: CASSLFGGTYEQYF. The CDR3 nucleotides read TGTGCCAGCAGTTTATTCGGGGGGACCTACGAGCAGTACTTC.

This chain connects TRBV6-5 to TRBJ1-4; the match to TRBD1 covers 7 bases. Germline lookup yields CDR1 MNHEY and CDR2 SVGAGI. CDR3 length: 15 amino acids. With V trimmed by 5 bases and J by 7 bases, 10 bases remained unmatched. CDR3 region: CASSPEEGAGEKLFF. As DNA, the CDR3 is TGTGCCAGCAGTCCAGAAGAGGGGGCAGGTGAAAAACTGTTTTTT.

The rearrangement links TRBV12-3 or TRBV12-4 to TRBJ1-6; D gene unclear. The germline V and J ends were trimmed by 7 bases and 6 bases, with 10 bases remaining between them. CDR3 size: 13 residues. CDR3 sequence: CASTVSGNSPLHF. DNA for the CDR3: TGTGCCAGCACAGTTAGTGGTAATTCACCCCTCCACTTT.

V is TRBV19 and J is TRBJ1-1; 7 nucleotides match TRBD1. Germline-derived CDR1 and CDR2 are LNHDA and SQIVND (reference sequence). After removal of 4 bases from V and 1 base from J, the junction contained 12 bases not matched to a gene. The CDR3 length is 17 residues. CDR3: CASSTPGHRGRNTEAFF. Here the CDR3 DNA reads TGTGCCAGTAGTACGCCCGGACACAGGGGACGGAACACTGAAGCTTTCTTT.

The V gene is TRBV7-3, the J gene TRBJ1-1, with unresolved D. Germline V CDR1 and CDR2: SGHTA, FQGTGA. The CDR3 covers 13 residues. V was trimmed by 7 bases and J by 0 bases, leaving 9 bases between them. The DNA of the CDR3 is TGTGCCAGCACTCGGGCTCTGAACACTGAAGCTTTCTTT. Its translation is CASTRALNTEAFF.

V is TRBV7-2 and J is TRBJ1-1, with TRBD1 matching 7 bases. The CDR3 is 15 amino acids. V was clipped by 3 bases and J by 1 base; unmatched bases: 5. Germline V lookup: CDR1 SGHTA, CDR2 FQGNSA. Here the CDR3 DNA reads TGTGCCAGCAGCTTCCCTCGGACAGGGAACACTGAAGCTTTCTTT. Its protein product is CASSFPRTGNTEAFF.

This clone was seen a single time. The chain combines TRBV15 with TRBJ2-1, with 8 bases lining up with TRBD2. Germline values: CDR1 LNHNV, CDR2 YYDKDF (reference sequence). The CDR3 has 16 amino acids. The trim removed 0 bases at V and 6 bases at J, leaving 7 bases unmatched. The CDR3 loop is CATSRDTGGAANEQFF. The CDR3 DNA reads as TGTGCCACCAGCAGAGATACGGGGGGGGCCGCCAATGAGCAGTTCTTC.

This clone was seen a few times. V gene TRBV6-6 combines with J gene TRBJ2-7, with TRBD2 as a possible D gene (5 bases). The ends were cut back, 0 bases at V and 1 base at J, with 7 bases in the middle. The CDR3 runs to 14 residues. Germline CDR1 and CDR2: MNHNY and SVGAGI (reference sequence). CDR3 loop: CASSYSRTSYEQYF. The DNA for the CDR3 is TGTGCCAGCAGTTACTCGCGGACTTCCTACGAGCAGTACTTC.

The chain recombines TRBV30 with TRBJ1-2, with 7 bases matching TRBD1. The CDR3 has 13 amino acids. V dropped 3 bases and J dropped 5; count of bases not matched to a gene: 6. Germline CDR1 is GTSNPN and CDR2 is SVGIG (reference sequence). The CDR3 is CAWRGGTEYGYTF. CDR3 coding DNA: TGTGCCTGGAGAGGGGGGACAGAGTATGGCTACACCTTC. The complete variable domain, with remaining parts taken from reference TRBV30 and TRBJ1-2, reads SQTIHQWPATLVQPVGSPLSLECTVEGTSNPNLYWYRQAAGRGLQLLFYSVGIGQISSEVPQNLSASRPQDRQFILSSKKLLLSDSGFYLCAWRGGTEYGYTFGSGTRLTVV.

The chain links TRBV5-1 to TRBJ2-2; 8 bases map to TRBD1. The CDR3 covers 15 residues. CDR1 and CDR2 from the germline V gene are SGHRS and YFSETQ. V shed 4 bases and J 6 bases; nucleotides not matched to a gene: 8. In DNA, the CDR3 is TGCGCCAGCAGCACGACAGGGGAGATGCCCGGGGAGCTGTTTTTT. Translation gives CASSTTGEMPGELFF.

V usage is TRBV11-2 and J usage is TRBJ2-7; D possibly corresponds to TRBD1 (6 bases). Trimming removed 2 bases at V and 3 bases at J, with 8 bases between. The CDR3 has 13 amino acids. The germline gives CDR1 SGHAT, CDR2 FQNNGV. This chain's CDR3 is CASSLTGIYEQYF. The CDR3 DNA sequence: TGTGCCAGCAGCTTAACAGGGATCTACGAGCAGTACTTC.

The chain has TRBV4-1 and TRBJ1-2; D is uncertain. Trimming took off 0 bases at V and 6 bases at J, with 11 bases between the two ends. This CDR3 region has 14 residues. Germline-derived CDR1 and CDR2 are MGHRA and YSYEKL. The CDR3 DNA reads as TGCGCCAGCAGCCAAGATTGGCTCGATCATGGCTACACCTTC. The encoded protein is CASSQDWLDHGYTF.

The rearrangement links TRBV19 to TRBJ2-7, with TRBD2 matching over 15 bases. The CDR3 runs 14 residues. With 5 bases clipped from V and 6 bases from J, the junction kept 2 bases outside the gene matches. Germline CDR1 and CDR2: LNHDA and SQIVND (reference sequence). CDR3 sequence: CASSRTSGRGEQYF. CDR3 nucleotides: TGTGCCAGTAGTCGGACTAGCGGGAGGGGCGAGCAGTACTTC.

The rearrangement links TRBV10-1 to TRBJ2-1, with 7 bases lining up with TRBD1. CDR3 length: 15 amino acids. In germline, CDR1 is WNHNN, CDR2 SYGVQD (reference sequence). J was trimmed by 3 bases and V by 4 bases; bases with no gene match: 6. The CDR3 DNA sequence: TGCGCCAGCAGTGGTAAGGGGGCCGGCTACAATGAGCAGTTCTTC. As protein: CASSGKGAGYNEQFF.